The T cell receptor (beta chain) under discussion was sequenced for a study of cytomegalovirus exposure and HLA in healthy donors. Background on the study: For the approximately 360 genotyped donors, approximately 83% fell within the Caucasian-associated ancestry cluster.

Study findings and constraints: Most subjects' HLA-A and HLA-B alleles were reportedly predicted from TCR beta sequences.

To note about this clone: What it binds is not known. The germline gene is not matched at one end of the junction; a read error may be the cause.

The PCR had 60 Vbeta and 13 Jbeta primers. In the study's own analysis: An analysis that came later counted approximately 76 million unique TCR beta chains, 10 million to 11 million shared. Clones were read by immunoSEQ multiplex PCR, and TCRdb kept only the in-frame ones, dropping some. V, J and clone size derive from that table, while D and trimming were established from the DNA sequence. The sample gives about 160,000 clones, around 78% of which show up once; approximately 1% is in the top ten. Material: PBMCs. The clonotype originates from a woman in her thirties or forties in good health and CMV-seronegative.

The CDR3 coding sequence is TGTGCTAGCAGCTTAGGGGGGACAGAAGAAGGGACCCAGTACTTC. Translated: CASSLGGTEEGTQYF. This chain links TRBV7-7 with TRBJ2-5; TRBD1 is a possible D gene (7 bases). Germline CDR1 reads SSHAT; CDR2 reads FNYEAQ (reference sequence). The CDR3 extends over 15 amino acids.